Following are 16 T cell receptor beta chains from one sample sequenced in a study of blood T cell repertoires in COVID-19. Some clones are missing from TCRdb's copy, which holds only in-frame ones; the method was immunoSEQ multiplex PCR. The table has some 140,000 clones, approximately 84% seen once; the top ten hold around 13%. Sequenced: peripheral blood. These receptors all stem from a human donor in a cohort sampled during active COVID-19.

The chain employs TRBV6-1 and TRBJ2-7; 11 nucleotides match TRBD2. Germline values: CDR1 MNHNS, CDR2 SASEGT. After removal of 0 bases from V and 5 bases from J, the junction contained 0 bases not matched to a gene. There are 14 residues in the CDR3. Written as DNA, the CDR3 is TGTGCCAGCAGTGAAGCGGGACTAGCGGACGAGCAGTACTTC. Protein: CASSEAGLADEQYF.

The rearrangement joins TRBV5-4 to TRBJ1-1; no reliable D call. CDR3 length: 15 amino acids. V was cut by 1 base and J by 0 bases, with 10 bases left in between. CDR1 SGHNT and CDR2 YYREEE come from the germline V gene (reference sequence). The CDR3 reads CASSLHAEVNTEAFF. The CDR3 DNA sequence: TGTGCCAGCAGCTTGCACGCAGAGGTGAACACTGAAGCTTTCTTT.

The gene calls are TRBV5-1 and TRBJ2-3; 9 bases are a match to TRBD2. The V and J ends lost 0 bases and 2 bases, in that order; junction bases with no gene match: 13. Germline CDR1 SGHRS, CDR2 YFSETQ. The CDR3 has 19 residues. DNA of the CDR3: TGCGCCAGCAGCTTGGCACGAGTTTCTGCGGGGGGGCCCACAGATACGCAGTATTTT. Protein: CASSLARVSAGGPTDTQYF.

The chain uses TRBV10-3 and TRBJ2-3; 13 bases line up with TRBD2. V trimming: 6 bases; J trimming: 2 bases; junction bases outside the gene matches: 5. The CDR3 runs 16 residues. Germline CDR1 reads ENHRY; CDR2 reads SYGVKD. This CDR3 is CAIRETSGGYTDTQYF. In nucleotides, the CDR3 is TGTGCCATCAGGGAGACTAGCGGGGGGTACACAGATACGCAGTATTTT.

The gene calls are TRBV20-1 and TRBJ1-2; D gene unclear. There are 12 residues in the CDR3. Trimming took off 3 bases at V and 3 bases at J, with 8 bases between the two ends. Germline CDR1 DFQATT, CDR2 SNEGSKA (reference sequence). CDR3 bases: TGCAGTGCTAGTCTGAGCGACTATGGCTACACCTTC. It is translated as CSASLSDYGYTF.

This clone has just one count. The V and J genes are TRBV6-5 and TRBJ2-7; TRBD1 matches at 11 bases. Looked up from germline, CDR1 is MNHEY and CDR2 is SVGAGI. The J segment lost 4 bases and the V segment lost 6 bases, leaving 8 bases of the junction unmatched. The CDR3 sequence is 15 residues long. The CDR3 DNA reads TGTGCCAGCAGCGCTAGGACAGGGGGCTCATACGAGCAGTACTTC. Amino acid sequence: CASSARTGGSYEQYF.

This chain links TRBV2 with TRBJ1-5; D is perhaps TRBD1 (5 bases). Trimming took 8 bases from V and 7 from J, leaving 18 bases between them. The germline V gene has CDR1 SNHLY and CDR2 FYNNEI. CDR3 size: 14 residues. The CDR3 here is CASSGRASEQPQHF. The CDR3 DNA follows: TGTGCCAGCTCTGGCAGGGCATCAGAACAGCCCCAGCATTTT.

The DNA of the CDR3 is TGTGCCATCACTCCGGGGACAGGGAAGGCCGGGGAGCTGTTTTTT. It yields the protein CAITPGTGKAGELFF. The rearrangement links TRBV10-3 to TRBJ2-2; 9 positions match TRBD1. The trim removed 7 bases at V and 6 bases at J, leaving 9 bases unmatched. CDR1 is ENHRY, CDR2 SYGVKD, per germline. This CDR3 has 15 amino acids.

The chain joins TRBV5-1 to TRBJ2-5, with D possibly matching TRBD2 (5 bases). This CDR3 spans 13 amino acids. V was clipped by 3 bases and J by 4 bases, with 10 bases between them. Germline V CDR1 and CDR2: SGHRS, YFSETQ. The CDR3 DNA sequence: TGCGCCAGCAGCTCCCCCGGGATAGAGACCCAGTACTTC. This translates into CASSSPGIETQYF.

J is TRBJ2-7 and V is TRBV5-4; D may be TRBD2 (6 bases). The V end lost 4 bases, the J end lost 6 bases, and 20 bases lay between the germline ends. CDR1 and CDR2 (germline): SGHNT, YYREEE (reference sequence). The CDR3 consists of 15 residues. The CDR3 reads CASSRGGEWVGEQYF. The DNA for the CDR3 is TGTGCCAGCAGCCGGGGCGGGGAGTGGGTCGGCGAGCAGTACTTC.

The chain joins TRBV5-1 to TRBJ1-3; TRBD1 matches at 9 bases. The CDR3 spans 15 residues. The V and J ends lost 1 base and 4 bases, in that order; junction bases with no gene match: 3. Germline V lookup: CDR1 SGHRS, CDR2 YFSETQ. The CDR3 nucleotides read TGCGCCAGCAGCTTGACAGGGGGCTCAGGAAACACCATATATTTT. It encodes CASSLTGGSGNTIYF.

V is TRBV5-5 and J is TRBJ2-7, with 8 bases aligning to TRBD1. This CDR3 has 16 amino acids. Germline V CDR1 and CDR2: SGHKS, YYEKEE (reference sequence). Germline trimming cut 2 bases from V and 6 bases from J; bases unmatched to any gene: 13. The CDR3 loop reads CASSFDRGPFGGEQYF. The CDR3 DNA reads TGTGCCAGCAGCTTTGACAGGGGACCTTTTGGGGGCGAGCAGTACTTC. Combining the CDR3 with reference TRBV5-5 and TRBJ2-7 gives the whole variable domain DAGVTQSPTHLIKTRGQQVTLRCSPISGHKSVSWYQQVLGQGPQFIFQYYEKEERGRGNFPDRFSARQFPNYSSELNVNALLLGDSALYLCASSFDRGPFGGEQYFGPGTRLTVT.

This clone was detected a few times. The rearrangement links TRBV3-1 (or the pseudogene TRBV3-2) to TRBJ1-2; TRBD1 agrees at 8 bases. Germline CDR1 is LGHDT and CDR2 is YNNKEL (reference sequence). Trimming cost V 4 bases and J 5 bases; bases outside gene matches: 6. There are 14 residues in the CDR3. The CDR3 sequence is CASSLRQGFYGYTF. Written as DNA, the CDR3 is TGTGCCAGCAGCCTTCGACAGGGGTTTTATGGCTACACCTTC.

This clone appeared once. V gene TRBV10-2 combines with J gene TRBJ1-5; 8 bases fit TRBD1. This CDR3 contains 13 residues. The germline CDR1 and CDR2 sequences are WSHSY and SAAADI. The V gene end was trimmed by 8 bases and the J gene end by 6 bases; junction bases not matched to a gene: 6. CDR3 bases: TGCGCCAGCCAGGGGGCGAGGGCTCAGCCCCAGCATTTT. Amino acids: CASQGARAQPQHF.

The chain recombines TRBV29-1 with TRBJ2-4, with TRBD2 as a possible D gene (5 bases). The germline CDR1 and CDR2 sequences are SQVTM and ANQGSEA. This CDR3 region has 13 residues. The CDR3 nucleotides read TGCACCGATGGCGGGCTAGCCAAAAACATTCAGTACTTC. It translates to CTDGGLAKNIQYF.

This rearrangement joins TRBV19 to TRBJ2-2; no clear D. Germline assignment: CDR1 LNHDA and CDR2 SQIVND (reference sequence). This CDR3 spans 13 amino acids. Trimming shortened V by 4 bases and J by 0 bases, and 3 bases separated the two germline ends. This chain's CDR3 is CASSTANTGELFF. CDR3 nucleotide sequence: TGTGCCAGTAGTACCGCGAACACCGGGGAGCTGTTTTTT. Complete variable domain (other parts from reference TRBV19 and TRBJ2-2): DGGITQSPKYLFRKEGQNVTLSCEQNLNHDAMYWYRQDPGQGLRLIYYSQIVNDFQKGDIAEGYSVSREKKESFPLTVTSAQKNPTAFYLCASSTANTGELFFGEGSRLTVL.